The present T cell receptor (beta chain) was sequenced within a study of T-cell reconstitution after alpha-beta-depleted transplantation in children. Molecular barcoding with unique molecular identifiers was used for the TCRbeta library. Each CDR3 protein gets one entry after TCRdb re-called the PCR reads with MiXCR. The sample yields nearly 200,000 distinct CDR3 sequences, approximately 6% seen once. Findings and caveats of the study: Diversity of TCRbeta at day 60 was high in some patients, arising from surviving recipient T cells and thymic progenitors. In patients about two months after transplant, alpha-beta T cells reportedly arose from several hundred expanded graft clones. Newly produced T cells mostly accounted for T-cell counts and diversity one year post-transplant.

This clonotype has at least ten counts. Its antigen is not identified. The receptor comes from a girl less than two years old with combined immunodeficiency, due to receive a stem cell transplant. The sample consisted of PBMCs, taken before TCRalphabeta/CD19-depleted stem cell transplant.

The CDR3 DNA is TGTGCCAGCAGCGCCCTAGAGTGGTCCGGATCCCGAAACACCATATATTTT. It yields the protein CASSALEWSGSRNTIYF. The chain has TRBV5-6 and TRBJ1-3; no definite D call. This CDR3 comprises 17 residues. Per germline, CDR1 SGHDT and CDR2 YYEEEE. The V gene lost 4 bases and the J gene lost 5 bases, with 22 bases spanning the gap.